This T cell receptor beta chain was documented in a study of T cell changes during pregnancy in multiple sclerosis (dated by TCRdb to between 2017 and 2020). Regarding the study in general: The study looked at changes in the T cell repertoire across pregnancy in women with multiple sclerosis.

This clone was counted only a few times. Its target antigen remains unknown. No base qualities exist here, and no much larger clone lies one base off it. The library relied on the immunoSEQ multiplex PCR assay. The source is immuneACCESS, and TCRdb retained only in-frame sequences with V and J called. Part of the clones is not carried over; for the studies checked, unresolved V genes explain less than half of this, and the remainder is unexplained. The sample table shows 55,000 to 80,000 clones, and roughly 94% are seen once. The ten largest clones take up approximately 0.63% of the sample. The sample was peripheral blood, taken in the third trimester of pregnancy. This TCR derives from a female donor with multiple sclerosis, enrolled in a pregnancy study.

The nucleotide sequence reads as follows: TGTGCCATCAGTGAGTCGGAAGCGGGGGGCTACACCTTC. Translated, this is CAISESEAGGYTF. The V and J segments used are TRBV10-3 and TRBJ1-2; there is no confident call for the D gene. The germline V gene encodes CDR1 ENHRY and CDR2 SYGVKD. The CDR3 runs 13 amino acids, cysteine and phenylalanine included. CDR3 DNA is the only sequence kept; it has 39 bases, read in frame from the first base. Between the V and J ends, shortened by 0 bases and 8 bases respectively, the junction contains 10 bases.